The 19 T cell receptor beta chains below come from one sample, sequenced in a study of cytomegalovirus exposure and HLA in healthy donors (dated by TCRdb to the late 2010s). Receptor amplification or capture employed the immunoSEQ multiplex PCR assay. Here the immuneACCESS table is served through TCRdb, limited to in-frame sequences with V and J called. Missing clones are a known gap in these copies; in checked studies unresolved V genes cover under half, and the rest lacks a known reason. Present in this sample are around 170,000 clones, roughly 85% of which were seen just once. Approximately 15% of the sample is held by the ten biggest clonotypes. The sample comprised PBMCs. The origin of the receptors is a man in his late teens or twenties in good health and CMV-seropositive.

V usage is TRBV4-1 and J usage is TRBJ2-2, with D hard to call. The CDR3 totals 15 residues. Looked up from germline, CDR1 is MGHRA and CDR2 is YSYEKL. The V end was cut by 4 bases, the J end by 1 base, with 10 bases between. The CDR3 nucleotides read TGCGCCAGCAGCCTGAACCTCGGGAACACCGGGGAGCTGTTTTTT. Translated: CASSLNLGNTGELFF.

J is TRBJ1-1 and V is TRBV7-2; D perhaps matches TRBD1 (6 bases). Germline V CDR1 and CDR2: SGHTA, FQGNSA. CDR3 length: 14 amino acids. With 5 bases removed from V and 0 bases from J, the gap between germline ends came to 10 bases. CDR3 in amino acids: CASSPGGLNTEAFF. As DNA, the CDR3 is TGTGCCAGCAGCCCCGGGGGGCTGAACACTGAAGCTTTCTTT.

The chain couples TRBV5-1 to TRBJ2-7, with TRBD1 matching 10 bases. This CDR3 comprises 15 residues. V shed 2 bases and J 5 bases; nucleotides not matched to a gene: 7. Germline assignment: CDR1 SGHRS and CDR2 YFSETQ. CDR3 residues: CASSFVGQGNDEQYF. The CDR3, as DNA: TGCGCCAGCAGCTTCGTGGGACAGGGGAACGACGAGCAGTACTTC.

In its sample, this clone was seen once. The genes are TRBV25-1 and TRBJ2-4; no clear D. CDR1 is MGHDK and CDR2 is SYGVNS in the germline V gene. Trimming left V 6 bases short and J 12 bases short, with 12 bases between. The CDR3 runs 11 residues. The CDR3 DNA sequence: TGTGCCAGCAGCAATAACGTCGGTCAGTACTTC. This gives the protein CASSNNVGQYF.

This rearrangement joins TRBV18 to TRBJ1-1, with D unresolved. The CDR3 consists of 12 residues. V shed 6 bases and J shed 7 bases, with 12 bases lying between them. Germline lookup yields CDR1 KGHSH and CDR2 LQKENI. The CDR3 DNA reads as TGTGCCAGCTCCCTGAGGGTCGGTGAAGCTTTCTTT. Amino acids: CASSLRVGEAFF.

This clone occurred a few times. V usage is TRBV7-9 and J usage is TRBJ1-6; D unclear. This CDR3 is 12 amino acids long. Germline V gene lookup returns CDR1 SEHNR and CDR2 FQNEAQ (reference sequence). V was shortened by 4 bases and J by 12 bases, with 10 bases between the two germline ends. The chain's CDR3 is CASSSESGPLHF. The DNA of the CDR3 is TGTGCCAGCAGCTCCGAGTCGGGACCCCTCCACTTT.

The chain recombines TRBV28 with TRBJ2-1; TRBD1 aligns across 8 bases. Trimming took 8 bases from V and 7 from J; bases not matched to a gene: 10. The length of the CDR3 is 14 residues. The germline V gene encodes CDR1 MDHEN and CDR2 SYDVKM. The CDR3 DNA is TGTGCCAGCCGGACAGGGCTAAATGAGAATGAGCAGTTCTTC. Protein: CASRTGLNENEQFF. Combining the CDR3 with reference TRBV28 and TRBJ2-1 gives the whole variable domain DVKVTQSSRYLVKRTGEKVFLECVQDMDHENMFWYRQDPGLGLRLIYFSYDVKMKEKGDIPEGYSVSREKKERFSLILESASTNQTSMYLCASRTGLNENEQFFGPGTRLTVL.

As to this clone: In this CDR3 the conserved last residue, phenylalanine or tryptophan, is missing, so a read error is likely. The DNA is left out, because the CDR3 cannot be placed on it with certainty; the CDR3 is given as TCRdb lists it. The V and J genes are TRBV6-5 and TRBJ1-1. The CDR3 has 11 amino acids, counting both end residues. CDR1 and CDR2 (germline): MNHEY, SVGAGI. The CDR3 is CASSYSPGEVS.

The chain is built from TRBV30 and TRBJ2-7; D unclear. The CDR3 is 13 residues long. Trimming took 0 bases from V and 2 from J, leaving 8 bases between them. CDR1 and CDR2 from the germline V gene are GTSNPN and SVGIG (reference sequence). CDR3 DNA sequence: TGTGCCTGGAGTGTAAACCGAGCCTACGAGCAGTACTTC. It encodes CAWSVNRAYEQYF.

V gene TRBV18 combines with J gene TRBJ1-2; 8 nucleotides line up with TRBD1. Losses at the gene ends were 2 bases for V and 4 bases for J; bases not matched to a gene: 9. This CDR3 region has 16 residues. CDR1 is KGHSH, CDR2 LQKENI, per germline. CDR3 coding DNA: TGTGCCAGCTCACCAGGGGCAGGGGGCCTGGTCTATGGCTACACCTTC. It translates to CASSPGAGGLVYGYTF.

Turning to this clone: One end of the junction is discordant with germline, which a read error may explain. The chain uses TRBV5-4 and TRBJ1-1; no clear D. The CDR3 extends over 11 amino acids. Germline V lookup: CDR1 SGHNT, CDR2 YYREEE (reference sequence). CDR3 sequence (DNA): TGTGCCAGCAGCTCGAGAACTGGAGCTTTCTTT. This translates into CASSSRTGAFF.

V and J are TRBV5-6 and TRBJ2-3; 7 bases map to TRBD1. V shed 4 bases, J shed 1 base, and the junction held 6 bases outside the gene matches. The CDR3 is 15 residues long. Germline assignment: CDR1 SGHDT and CDR2 YYEEEE. The CDR3 nucleotides read TGTGCCAGCAGCCGTCCAGGGGGTGGCACAGATACGCAGTATTTT. Its translation: CASSRPGGGTDTQYF.

The rearrangement uses TRBV19 and TRBJ2-7; 7 nucleotides agree with TRBD1. The V gene end was trimmed by 4 bases and the J gene end by 0 bases; junction bases not matched to a gene: 9. The germline gives CDR1 LNHDA, CDR2 SQIVND (reference sequence). There are 16 residues in the CDR3. The CDR3 is CASSKQDRTYSYEQYF. In DNA form, the CDR3 reads TGTGCCAGTAGTAAACAGGACAGGACGTACTCCTACGAGCAGTACTTC. The full variable domain, rest sourced from reference TRBV19 and TRBJ2-7, is DGGITQSPKYLFRKEGQNVTLSCEQNLNHDAMYWYRQDPGQGLRLIYYSQIVNDFQKGDIAEGYSVSREKKESFPLTVTSAQKNPTAFYLCASSKQDRTYSYEQYFGPGTRLTVT.

The chain couples TRBV28 to TRBJ1-5; the D gene is possibly TRBD1 (5 bases). This CDR3 is built from 15 residues. V was shortened by 3 bases and J by 2 bases, with 11 bases between the two germline ends. The V gene's germline CDR1 is MDHEN and CDR2 SYDVKM. CDR3 residues: CASSFPGGGNQPQHF. For the CDR3, the DNA is TGTGCCAGCAGTTTCCCGGGGGGGGGCAATCAGCCCCAGCATTTT. Using reference TRBV28 and TRBJ1-5 for the parts outside the CDR3, the full variable domain is DVKVTQSSRYLVKRTGEKVFLECVQDMDHENMFWYRQDPGLGLRLIYFSYDVKMKEKGDIPEGYSVSREKKERFSLILESASTNQTSMYLCASSFPGGGNQPQHFGDGTRLSIL.

The V gene is TRBV5-4, the J gene TRBJ2-2; 7 nucleotides match TRBD2. This CDR3 comprises 15 residues. V lost 4 bases and J lost 3; bases outside the gene matches: 6. From germline, CDR1 is SGHNT and CDR2 YYREEE (reference sequence). The CDR3 region has the DNA TGTGCCAGCAGCCGGCTAGCGGAGGACACCGGGGAGCTGTTTTTT. Its translation: CASSRLAEDTGELFF.

The chain recombines TRBV10-1 with TRBJ1-1; 11 bases line up with TRBD1. There are 12 residues in the CDR3. Germline assignment: CDR1 WNHNN and CDR2 SYGVQD (reference sequence). Trimming cost V 6 bases and J 11 bases; bases outside gene matches: 5. CDR3 DNA: TGCGCCAGCAGCCCGGGACAGGGGGTCGCTTTCTTT. Amino acid sequence: CASSPGQGVAFF.

The chain couples TRBV5-4 to TRBJ2-7; 7 bases align to TRBD2. Unmatched junction bases numbered 3, after V lost 2 bases and J lost 1 base. There are 14 residues in the CDR3. Germline V CDR1 and CDR2: SGHNT, YYREEE (reference sequence). In nucleotides, the CDR3 is TGTGCCAGCAGCTTAGCGGGGTCTTCCTACGAGCAGTACTTC. Translation gives CASSLAGSSYEQYF.

The gene calls are TRBV11-2 and TRBJ1-4; D is possibly TRBD1 (5 bases). Germline V gene data show CDR1 as SGHAT and CDR2 as FQNNGV. This CDR3 is 14 amino acids long. Trimming stripped 3 bases from V and 6 bases from J, with 11 bases between. CDR3: CASSLGGGDEKLFF. The CDR3 bases are TGTGCCAGCAGCTTGGGTGGAGGGGATGAAAAACTGTTTTTT.

The chain uses TRBV7-9 and TRBJ2-5; D unresolved. This CDR3 has 12 residues. Germline CDR1 reads SEHNR; CDR2 reads FQNEAQ (reference sequence). V was pared by 5 bases and J by 5 bases, with 9 bases between. The CDR3 is CASSPFGETQYF. As DNA, the CDR3 is TGTGCCAGCAGCCCCTTCGGGGAGACCCAGTACTTC.